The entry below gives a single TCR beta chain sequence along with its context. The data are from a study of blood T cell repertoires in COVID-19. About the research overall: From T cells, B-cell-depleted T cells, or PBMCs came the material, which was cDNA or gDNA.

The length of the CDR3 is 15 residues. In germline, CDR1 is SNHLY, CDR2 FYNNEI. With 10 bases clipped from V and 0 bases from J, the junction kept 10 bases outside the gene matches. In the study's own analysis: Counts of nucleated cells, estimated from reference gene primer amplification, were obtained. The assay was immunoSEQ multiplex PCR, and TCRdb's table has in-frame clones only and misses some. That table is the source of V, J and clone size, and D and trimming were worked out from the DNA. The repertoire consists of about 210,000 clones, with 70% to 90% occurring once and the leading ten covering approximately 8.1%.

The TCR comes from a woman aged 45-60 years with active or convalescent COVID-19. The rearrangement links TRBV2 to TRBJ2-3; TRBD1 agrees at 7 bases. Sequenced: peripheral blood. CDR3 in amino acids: CATSRTGQSTDTQYF. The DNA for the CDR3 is TGTGCCACATCCCGAACGGGACAGAGCACAGATACGCAGTATTTT. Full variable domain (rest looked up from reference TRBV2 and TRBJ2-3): EPEVTQTPSHQVTQMGQEVILRCVPISNHLYFYWYRQILGQKVEFLVSFYNNEISEKSEIFDDQFSVERPDGSNFTLKIRSTKLEDSAMYFCATSRTGQSTDTQYFGPGTRLTVL.